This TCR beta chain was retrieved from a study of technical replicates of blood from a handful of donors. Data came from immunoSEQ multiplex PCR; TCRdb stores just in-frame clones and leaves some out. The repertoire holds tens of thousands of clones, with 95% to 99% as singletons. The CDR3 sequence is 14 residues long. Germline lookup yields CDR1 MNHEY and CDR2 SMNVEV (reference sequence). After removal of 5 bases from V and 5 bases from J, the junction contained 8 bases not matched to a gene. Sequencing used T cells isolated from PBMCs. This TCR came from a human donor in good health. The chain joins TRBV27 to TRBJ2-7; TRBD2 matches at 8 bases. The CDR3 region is CASSAPGLGDEQYF. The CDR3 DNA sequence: TGTGCCAGCAGTGCCCCGGGACTAGGAGACGAGCAGTACTTC.